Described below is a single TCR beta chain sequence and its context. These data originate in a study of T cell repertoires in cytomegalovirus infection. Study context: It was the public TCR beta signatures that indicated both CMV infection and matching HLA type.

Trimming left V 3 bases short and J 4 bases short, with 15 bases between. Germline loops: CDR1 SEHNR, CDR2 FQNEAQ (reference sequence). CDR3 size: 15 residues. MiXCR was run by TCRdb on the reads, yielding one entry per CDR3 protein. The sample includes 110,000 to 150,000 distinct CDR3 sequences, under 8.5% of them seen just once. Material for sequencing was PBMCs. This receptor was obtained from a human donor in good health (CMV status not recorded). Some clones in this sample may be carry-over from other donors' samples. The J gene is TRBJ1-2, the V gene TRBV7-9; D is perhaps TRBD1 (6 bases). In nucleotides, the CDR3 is TGTGCCAGCAGCTTTTCAGGGGCGTCCCTCTATGGCTACACCTTC. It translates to CASSFSGASLYGYTF.